This T cell receptor beta chain was recorded in a study of blood T cells in healthy people across ages. Findings of the study overall: As naive T cell percentage varied, TCR beta diversity correlated strongly with it. It was not possible, with unsorted PBMCs, to conclusively compare naive and antigen-experienced cells. The fall in TCR beta diversity per million T cells was roughly linear with age.

To note about this clonotype: No antigen is known for it.

The total RNA that was extracted per sample amounted to at least 5 micrograms. Between the trimmed V and J ends, which lost 7 bases and 10 bases, there was a span of 16 bases. This CDR3 contains 12 residues. Through a sample-barcoded 5' primer and a J-beta primer mix, a second PCR was run for roughly 6 to 12 cycles. MiXCR, run by TCRdb on the 5' RACE reads, gives a single entry per CDR3 protein. The sample shows 550,000 to 700,000 distinct CDR3 sequences, 27% of them seen only once. The source of this sequence is a woman between 65 and 79 years old in good health. The sample comprised blood. This chain connects TRBV12-3 or TRBV12-4 to TRBJ1-1; maybe TRBD1 (5 bases). The CDR3 is CASTLGLGTAFF. CDR3 coding DNA: TGTGCCAGCACCCTGGGGCTCGGGACAGCTTTCTTT.